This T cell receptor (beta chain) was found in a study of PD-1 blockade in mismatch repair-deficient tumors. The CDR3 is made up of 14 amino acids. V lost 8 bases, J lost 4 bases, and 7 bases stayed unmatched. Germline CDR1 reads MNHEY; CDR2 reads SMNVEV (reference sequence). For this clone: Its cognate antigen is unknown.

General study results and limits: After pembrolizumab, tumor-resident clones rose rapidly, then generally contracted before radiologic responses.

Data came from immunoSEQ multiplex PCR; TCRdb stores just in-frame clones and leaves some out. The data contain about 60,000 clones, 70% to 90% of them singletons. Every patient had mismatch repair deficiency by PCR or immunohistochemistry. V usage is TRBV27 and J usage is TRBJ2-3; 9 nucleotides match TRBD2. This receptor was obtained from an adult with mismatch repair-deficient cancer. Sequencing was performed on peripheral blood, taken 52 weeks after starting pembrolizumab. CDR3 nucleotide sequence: TGTGCCAGCTCGGGCGGGAGGGGTTCAGATACGCAGTATTTT. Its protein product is CASSGGRGSDTQYF.